These 31 T cell receptor beta chains came from one sample sequenced in a study of early T cells in non-severe SARS-CoV-2 infection. TCRdb recomputed calls from the 5' RACE reads with MiXCR, one row per CDR3 protein. The table has about 55,000 distinct CDR3 sequences, about 15% seen once; the top ten hold over 8%. Specimen: whole blood, collected at baseline. The origin of the receptors is an adult who was a healthcare worker with PCR-confirmed SARS-CoV-2 infection or an uninfected control (not recorded which).

This clonotype has a count of ten or more. V usage is TRBV7-8 and J usage is TRBJ2-3; 7 bases map to TRBD2. J lost 0 bases, V lost 3 bases, and 6 bases had no gene match. This CDR3 has 16 residues. The germline gives CDR1 SGHVS, CDR2 FQNEAQ. The CDR3 coding sequence is TGTGCCAGCAGCTTGTGGGGGACTACTAGCACAGATACGCAGTATTTT. The encoded protein is CASSLWGTTSTDTQYF. Full variable domain (rest looked up from reference TRBV7-8 and TRBJ2-3): GAGVSQSPRYKVAKRGQDVALRCDPISGHVSLFWYQQALGQGPEFLTYFQNEAQLDKSGLPSDRFFAERPEGSVSTLKIQRTQQEDSAVYLCASSLWGTTSTDTQYFGPGTRLTVL.

In regard to this clonotype: Just one base apart from a much larger clone, this may be a read error. This rearrangement joins TRBV11-2 to TRBJ2-7; D could derive from TRBD1 or TRBD2 (5 bases each). Trimming took off 0 bases at V and 9 bases at J, with 12 bases between the two ends. CDR1 is SGHAT and CDR2 is FQNNGV in the germline V gene. The length of the CDR3 is 13 residues. DNA for the CDR3: TGTGCCAGCAGCTTAGATTATGGGGACGGGCAGTACTTC. It yields the protein CASSLDYGDGQYF.

The gene calls are TRBV4-1 and TRBJ2-7; 8 nucleotides agree with TRBD2. The V and J ends lost 5 bases and 5 bases, in that order; junction bases with no gene match: 11. This CDR3 region has 15 residues. Looked up from germline, CDR1 is MGHRA and CDR2 is YSYEKL. CDR3 residues: CASSTSGTLKNEQYF. The CDR3 DNA reads TGCGCCAGCAGCACTAGCGGAACGTTGAAGAACGAGCAGTACTTC.

The chain has TRBV30 and TRBJ2-1; the D gene is possibly TRBD1 (6 bases). The CDR3 is 17 residues long. The germline V gene encodes CDR1 GTSNPN and CDR2 SVGIG (reference sequence). V lost 2 bases and J 4 bases, leaving 21 bases between the germline ends. CDR3 DNA sequence: TGTGCCTGGAGTAATGCCCCCCCAGACAGGTCGTACAATGAGCAGTTCTTC. This sequence encodes CAWSNAPPDRSYNEQFF. The whole variable domain, remainder taken from reference TRBV30 and TRBJ2-1, is SQTIHQWPATLVQPVGSPLSLECTVEGTSNPNLYWYRQAAGRGLQLLFYSVGIGQISSEVPQNLSASRPQDRQFILSSKKLLLSDSGFYLCAWSNAPPDRSYNEQFFGPGTRLTVL.

This clonotype was seen a few times. The gene calls are TRBV28 and TRBJ1-4; 9 bases are shared with TRBD1. The CDR3 loop spans 15 amino acids. Unmatched junction bases numbered 9, after V lost 5 bases and J lost 8 bases. Germline loops: CDR1 MDHEN, CDR2 SYDVKM. CDR3 protein: CASSQNRGRGEKLFF. The CDR3 region has the DNA TGTGCCAGCAGTCAGAACAGGGGGCGCGGAGAAAAACTGTTTTTT.

The sample holds a few counts of this clonotype. The chain combines TRBV6-5 with TRBJ1-6; 9 bases fit TRBD1. Germline assignment: CDR1 MNHEY and CDR2 SVGAGI. V was clipped by 6 bases and J by 10 bases; unmatched bases: 10. There are 15 residues in the CDR3. The CDR3 nucleotides read TGTGCCAGCAGCCCTCCGGGACAGGGTTACTCACCCCTCCACTTT. Translation gives CASSPPGQGYSPLHF.

This clonotype was counted a few times. The CDR3 spells CSASSSANTGELFF. CDR3 in DNA: TGCAGTGCTAGCTCGAGCGCGAACACCGGGGAGCTGTTTTTT. The chain links TRBV20-1 to TRBJ2-2; D unclear. V was shortened by 3 bases and J by 0 bases, with 8 bases between the two germline ends. The CDR3 totals 14 residues. The germline V gene has CDR1 DFQATT and CDR2 SNEGSKA (reference sequence).

The chain uses TRBV27 and TRBJ1-2; TRBD1 matches 10 bases. This CDR3 has 13 amino acids. Per the germline V gene, CDR1 is MNHEY and CDR2 is SMNVEV (reference sequence). The V and J ends lost 2 bases and 10 bases, in that order; junction bases with no gene match: 4. The CDR3 sequence is CASSLRGQGYYTF. The DNA of the CDR3 is TGTGCCAGCAGTTTAAGGGGACAGGGGTACTACACCTTC.

This clonotype showed up just a few times. The chain couples TRBV5-1 to TRBJ2-1; 7 bases are shared with TRBD1. Germline lookup yields CDR1 SGHRS and CDR2 YFSETQ. CDR3 length equals 15 residues. The V segment lost 0 bases and the J segment 13 bases; nucleotides outside the gene matches: 13. The DNA of the CDR3 is TGCGCCAGCAGCTTGGGTACAGGGGCGGCAATGGAACAGTTCTTC. This gives the protein CASSLGTGAAMEQFF. The full variable domain, with the rest looked up from reference TRBV5-1 and TRBJ2-1, is KAGVTQTPRYLIKTRGQQVTLSCSPISGHRSVSWYQQTPGQGLQFLFEYFSETQRNKGNFPGRFSGRQFSNSRSEMNVSTLELGDSALYLCASSLGTGAAMEQFFGPGTRLTVL.

In DNA, the CDR3 is TGTGCCAGCACTGGGGGGCTCTATGGCTACACCTTC. It codes for CASTGGLYGYTF. The gene calls are TRBV11-2 and TRBJ1-2; D perhaps matches TRBD1 (6 bases). V was pared by 7 bases and J by 4 bases, with 10 bases between. The germline V gene has CDR1 SGHAT and CDR2 FQNNGV. The CDR3 totals 12 residues.

The gene calls are TRBV27 and TRBJ2-1; 8 nucleotides align to TRBD2. The trim removed 1 base at V and 5 bases at J, leaving 7 bases unmatched. The CDR3 covers 16 residues. The germline CDR1 and CDR2 sequences are MNHEY and SMNVEV (reference sequence). The CDR3: CASSLYRSGNNNEQFF. The CDR3 DNA reads TGTGCCAGCAGTTTATATCGTAGCGGGAACAACAATGAGCAGTTCTTC.

The rearrangement links TRBV19 to TRBJ2-1; D gene uncertain. This CDR3 is built from 15 residues. Trimming shortened V by 3 bases and J by 9 bases, and 18 bases separated the two germline ends. In germline, CDR1 is LNHDA, CDR2 SQIVND (reference sequence). CDR3 in DNA: TGTGCCAGTAGTATTAGGTCGGCGTTGAGCCTTGAGCAGTTCTTC. As protein: CASSIRSALSLEQFF. The variable domain in full, completed from reference TRBV19 and TRBJ2-1, reads DGGITQSPKYLFRKEGQNVTLSCEQNLNHDAMYWYRQDPGQGLRLIYYSQIVNDFQKGDIAEGYSVSREKKESFPLTVTSAQKNPTAFYLCASSIRSALSLEQFFGPGTRLTVL.

This clonotype was counted only a few times. J is TRBJ2-5 and V is TRBV7-9, with 8 bases that match TRBD2. V was pared by 5 bases and J by 9 bases, with 8 bases of the junction left unmatched. Per germline, CDR1 SEHNR and CDR2 FQNEAQ (reference sequence). The CDR3 is 13 amino acids. CDR3 residues: CASSPRTSMAQYF. The CDR3 coding sequence is TGTGCCAGCAGCCCCCGGACTAGCATGGCCCAGTACTTC. The entire variable domain, with the rest obtained from reference TRBV7-9 and TRBJ2-5, is as follows: DTGVSQNPRHKITKRGQNVTFRCDPISEHNRLYWYRQTLGQGPEFLTYFQNEAQLEKSRLLSDRFSAERPKGSFSTLEIQRTEQGDSAMYLCASSPRTSMAQYFGPGTRLLVL.

This clonotype has a count of ten or more. The V call is TRBV7-3, the J call TRBJ1-6; D is perhaps TRBD1 (6 bases). The CDR3 contains 15 residues. V lost 0 bases and J lost 7, with 10 bases in between. The germline gives CDR1 SGHTA, CDR2 FQGTGA. CDR3 bases: TGTGCCAGCAGCTTAACTAGGGACAAGAATTCACCCCTCCACTTT. It is translated as CASSLTRDKNSPLHF.

The J gene is TRBJ2-1, the V gene TRBV2; D is ambiguous. Germline V gene data show CDR1 as SNHLY and CDR2 as FYNNEI. This CDR3 contains 13 residues. Trimming shortened V by 6 bases and J by 3 bases, and 9 bases separated the two germline ends. DNA of the CDR3: TGTGCCAGCAGCCGCTGGGTCTACAATGAGCAGTTCTTC. Protein sequence: CASSRWVYNEQFF.

In DNA, the CDR3 is TGTGCCAGCAGCGTAGACCGTAGCACAGATACGCAGTATTTT. Translating it yields CASSVDRSTDTQYF. The chain links TRBV9 to TRBJ2-3; D is undetermined. Germline CDR1 SGDLS, CDR2 YYNGEE. The V and J ends lost 0 bases and 0 bases respectively, with 5 bases between them. The CDR3 runs to 14 residues.

The rearrangement links TRBV12-3 or TRBV12-4 to TRBJ1-5; 8 positions match TRBD1. Germline trimming cut 5 bases from V and 4 bases from J; bases unmatched to any gene: 4. The CDR3 extends over 14 amino acids. The CDR3 region has the DNA TGTGCCAGCAGTCCAACAGGGGGTAATCAGCCCCAGCATTTT. Residues: CASSPTGGNQPQHF.

This clonotype was counted a few times. The rearrangement uses TRBV7-6 and TRBJ2-1; the match to TRBD2 covers 8 bases. CDR3 size: 13 residues. Trimming took 4 bases from V and 6 from J; bases not matched to a gene: 2. The germline V gene encodes CDR1 SGHVS and CDR2 FNYEAQ. CDR3 in amino acids: CASSSTSANEQFF. The CDR3 nucleotides are TGTGCCAGCAGCTCGACTAGCGCCAATGAGCAGTTCTTC.

A few counts support this clonotype. The chain has TRBV11-1 and TRBJ2-7; a possible D gene is TRBD1 (5 bases). Germline-derived CDR1 and CDR2 are SGHAT and FQDESV (reference sequence). Trimming took 5 bases from V and 4 from J, leaving 21 bases between them. This CDR3 region has 16 residues. The CDR3 loop is CASSLSTDLVLYEQYF. The CDR3 DNA follows: TGTGCCAGCAGCCTCTCGACAGATTTAGTTCTTTACGAGCAGTACTTC.

This clonotype was seen at least ten times. For the CDR3, the DNA is TGTGCCAGCAGCCCTGGATATTATGGCTACACCTTC. This encodes CASSPGYYGYTF. V usage is TRBV12-3 or TRBV12-4 and J usage is TRBJ1-2; D remains ambiguous. The V end lost 6 bases, the J end lost 5 bases, and 10 bases lay between the germline ends. The CDR3 loop spans 12 amino acids.

This clonotype has a count of ten or more. The chain carries TRBV24-1 and TRBJ2-7; D is uncertain. This CDR3 region has 10 residues. Trimming removed 9 bases from V and 3 bases from J, with 5 bases in between. Germline V gene lookup returns CDR1 KGHDR and CDR2 SFDVKD. CDR3 in DNA: TGTGCCACCTTTGACTACGAGCAGTACTTC. Protein: CATFDYEQYF.

This clonotype showed up just a few times. CDR3 region: CATRAMGTQYF. CDR3 DNA: TGTGCCACCAGAGCAATGGGGACCCAGTACTTC. This sequence joins TRBV15 and TRBJ2-5; no clear D. V was trimmed by 6 bases and J by 7 bases, leaving 9 bases between them. The germline V gene encodes CDR1 LNHNV and CDR2 YYDKDF (reference sequence). The CDR3 length is 11 residues.

This clonotype was counted ten times or more. The chain uses TRBV12-3 or TRBV12-4 and TRBJ2-7; D perhaps matches TRBD1 (6 bases). The CDR3 spans 15 residues. V lost 5 bases and J lost 3, with 17 bases in between. The CDR3 DNA reads TGTGCCAGCAGTCCCTCCGGCAAGGGGGTCTACGAGCAGTACTTC. Its protein is CASSPSGKGVYEQYF.

The chain uses TRBV7-9 and TRBJ2-3; unclear D gene. CDR1 is SEHNR, CDR2 FQNEAQ, per germline (reference sequence). This CDR3 is 11 amino acids long. The V and J ends lost 1 base and 14 bases respectively, with 10 bases between them. The CDR3 nucleotides read TGTGCCAGCAGCTTAGGGGTCTGGGGGTATTTT. Its protein product is CASSLGVWGYF.

This clonotype was recorded many times. The chain recombines TRBV7-6 with TRBJ2-2; D not certain. The V end lost 3 bases, the J end lost 2 bases, and 7 bases lay between the germline ends. The CDR3 runs 14 residues. Germline CDR1 is SGHVS and CDR2 is FNYEAQ. The CDR3 reads CASSLVANTGELFF. CDR3 sequence (DNA): TGTGCCAGCAGCTTGGTGGCCAACACCGGGGAGCTGTTTTTT.

The CDR3, as DNA: TGTGCCATCAGAAATAGCGGGGGGAACGGAGATACGCAGTATTTT. This encodes CAIRNSGGNGDTQYF. V and J are TRBV10-3 and TRBJ2-3; 10 bases fit TRBD2. The J segment lost 5 bases and the V segment lost 6 bases, leaving 8 bases of the junction unmatched. The CDR3 has 15 residues. Germline V CDR1 and CDR2: ENHRY, SYGVKD.

The table lists this clonotype with a count of one. V and J are TRBV7-9 and TRBJ1-5; 7 bases are shared with TRBD1. V lost 3 bases and J lost 4; bases outside the gene matches: 3. The CDR3 is made up of 14 amino acids. Germline CDR1 SEHNR, CDR2 FQNEAQ (reference sequence). CDR3 DNA: TGTGCCAGCAGCTTTTCACAGGGGAATCAGCCCCAGCATTTT. This gives the protein CASSFSQGNQPQHF.

The V gene is TRBV3-1, the J gene TRBJ1-1; tentatively, D is TRBD1 (5 bases). The V end lost 3 bases, the J end lost 1 base, and 6 bases lay between the germline ends. The CDR3 covers 13 residues. Looked up from germline, CDR1 is LGHDT and CDR2 is YNNKEL (reference sequence). CDR3 in DNA: TGTGCCAGCAGCCATCAGGGGAACACTGAAGCTTTCTTT. Its translation: CASSHQGNTEAFF.

This clonotype occurred a few times. The genes are TRBV28 and TRBJ2-7; tentatively, D is TRBD1 or TRBD2 (5 bases each). V was shortened by 4 bases and J by 2 bases, with 15 bases between the two germline ends. This CDR3 is 15 amino acids long. From germline, CDR1 is MDHEN and CDR2 SYDVKM. DNA of the CDR3: TGTGCCAGCAGTTCCTACTTACCGGGACCCTACGAGCAGTACTTC. This translates into CASSSYLPGPYEQYF.

This clonotype was detected a few times. This chain joins TRBV20-1 and TRBJ1-1, with D possibly being TRBD1 (6 bases). V lost 2 bases and J 2 bases, leaving 12 bases between the germline ends. This CDR3 has 14 amino acids. From germline, CDR1 is DFQATT and CDR2 SNEGSKA (reference sequence). CDR3 residues: CSARTGKENTEAFF. CDR3 in DNA: TGCAGTGCTAGAACAGGGAAGGAAAACACTGAAGCTTTCTTT.

This chain connects TRBV10-3 to TRBJ2-5; TRBD2 aligns across 9 bases. The CDR3 has 15 amino acids. Trimming removed 4 bases from V and 4 bases from J; junction bases left unmatched: 7. CDR1 is ENHRY, CDR2 SYGVKD, per germline. This CDR3 reads CAISAGREGRETQYF. CDR3 coding DNA: TGTGCCATCAGTGCGGGGCGGGAGGGCCGAGAGACCCAGTACTTC.